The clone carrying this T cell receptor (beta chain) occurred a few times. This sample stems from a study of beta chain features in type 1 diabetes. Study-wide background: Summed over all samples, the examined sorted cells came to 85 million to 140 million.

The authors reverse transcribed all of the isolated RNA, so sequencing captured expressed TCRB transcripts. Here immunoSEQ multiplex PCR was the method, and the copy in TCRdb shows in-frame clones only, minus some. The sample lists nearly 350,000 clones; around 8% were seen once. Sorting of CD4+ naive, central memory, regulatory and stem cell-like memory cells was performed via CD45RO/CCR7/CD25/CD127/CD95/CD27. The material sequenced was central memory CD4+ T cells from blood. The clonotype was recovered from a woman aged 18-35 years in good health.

CDR3 amino acids: CASSGGLTREETQYF. DNA of the CDR3: TGTGCCAGCAGCGGTGGACTCACACGGGAGGAGACCCAGTACTTC. V usage is TRBV5-6 and J usage is TRBJ2-5, with a possible D match to TRBD2 (6 bases). The CDR3 has 15 amino acids. V gave up 4 bases and J gave up 5 bases, with 18 bases separating them. The germline V gene encodes CDR1 SGHDT and CDR2 YYEEEE.